This T cell receptor (beta chain) was sequenced in a study of vaccination effects on CD4 cells after COVID-19. Viral peptide pool expansion of antigen-specific CD4+ T cells preceded sequencing in the ViraFEST assay. A roughly 11-day culture period preceded the isolation of CD4+ T cells. PCR confirmed that the person was infected with SARS-CoV-2 between March and December 2020. For the negative control culture, a pool of HIV-1 Nef peptides was used. In regard to this clone: The target antigen is unknown.

The CDR3 consists of 16 residues. The V gene's germline CDR1 is LNHDA and CDR2 SQIVND (reference sequence). Deletions cut 3 bases from V and 2 bases from J, with 13 bases between. Overall study findings and caveats: Following vaccination, convalescents' spike-reactive clones were mostly new ones induced by the vaccine.

Clones were read by immunoSEQ multiplex PCR, and TCRdb kept only the in-frame ones, dropping some. The sample lists tens of thousands of clones, roughly 73% seen once, with over 4.5% in the top ten. The sequenced sample was CD4+ T cells from PBMCs cultured with HIV peptides, obtained before COVID-19 vaccination. Subset noted: HIV-1 Nef peptide pool negative control/reference culture. The chain uses TRBV19 and TRBJ2-2; the D is unclear. The TCR comes from a human donor who had a prior SARS-CoV-2 infection. The CDR3 loop is CASSIAVNLNTGELFF. CDR3 in DNA: TGTGCCAGTAGTATCGCTGTCAACCTTAACACCGGGGAGCTGTTTTTT.